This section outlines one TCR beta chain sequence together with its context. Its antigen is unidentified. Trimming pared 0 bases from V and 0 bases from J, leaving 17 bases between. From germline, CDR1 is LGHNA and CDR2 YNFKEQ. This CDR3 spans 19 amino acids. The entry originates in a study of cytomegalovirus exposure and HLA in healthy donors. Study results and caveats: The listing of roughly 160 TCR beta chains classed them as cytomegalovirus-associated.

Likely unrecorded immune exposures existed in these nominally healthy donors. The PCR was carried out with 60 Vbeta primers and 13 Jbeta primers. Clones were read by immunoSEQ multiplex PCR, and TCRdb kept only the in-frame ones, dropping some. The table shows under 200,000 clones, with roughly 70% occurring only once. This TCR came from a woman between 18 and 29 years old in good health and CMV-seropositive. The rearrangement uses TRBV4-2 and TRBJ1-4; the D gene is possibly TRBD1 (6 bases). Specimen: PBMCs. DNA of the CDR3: TGTGCCAGCAGCCAAGACGAGGGGGAGTTGACTTCAACTAATGAAAAACTGTTTTTT. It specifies CASSQDEGELTSTNEKLFF.